This TCR beta chain was identified during a study of blood T cell repertoires in COVID-19. Looked up from germline, CDR1 is SNHLY and CDR2 is FYNNEI. The CDR3 has 13 residues. The ends lost 10 bases at V and 8 bases at J; junction bases unmatched: 12. Original analysis: How many nucleated cells were present was estimated from reference gene primer amplification. The table came from immunoSEQ multiplex PCR; TCRdb's copy has only in-frame clones and leaves some out. V and J calls and clone size are those listed in that table; D and trimming were worked out from the DNA. The sample contains about 220,000 clones, about 86% of which appear only once.

Sequencing used peripheral blood. The V gene is TRBV2, the J gene TRBJ1-2, with 8 bases identical to TRBD1. The TCR originated in a woman between 55 and 75 years old with acute or convalescent COVID-19. CDR3: CATPRTGSRGYTF. The CDR3 DNA follows: TGTGCCACGCCCCGGACAGGGAGTAGAGGCTACACCTTC. Using reference TRBV2 and TRBJ1-2 for the parts outside the CDR3, the full variable domain is EPEVTQTPSHQVTQMGQEVILRCVPISNHLYFYWYRQILGQKVEFLVSFYNNEISEKSEIFDDQFSVERPDGSNFTLKIRSTKLEDSAMYFCATPRTGSRGYTFGSGTRLTVV.